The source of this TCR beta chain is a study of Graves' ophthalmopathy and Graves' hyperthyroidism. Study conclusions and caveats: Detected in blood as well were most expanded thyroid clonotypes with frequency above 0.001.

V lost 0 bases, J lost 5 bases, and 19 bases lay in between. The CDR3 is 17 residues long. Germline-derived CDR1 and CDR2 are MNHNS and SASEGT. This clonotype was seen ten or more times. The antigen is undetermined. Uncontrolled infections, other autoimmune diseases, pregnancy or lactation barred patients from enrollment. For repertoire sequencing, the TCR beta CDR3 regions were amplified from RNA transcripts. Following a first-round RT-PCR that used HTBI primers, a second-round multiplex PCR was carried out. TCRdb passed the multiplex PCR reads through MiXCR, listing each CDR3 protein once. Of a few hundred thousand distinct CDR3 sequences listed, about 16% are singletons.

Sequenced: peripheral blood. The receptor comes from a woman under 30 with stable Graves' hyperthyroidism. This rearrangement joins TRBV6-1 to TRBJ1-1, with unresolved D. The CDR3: CASSEAPIRVIGTEAFF. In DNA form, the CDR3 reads TGTGCCAGCAGTGAAGCGCCAATTAGGGTAATTGGAACTGAAGCTTTCTTT.